A single sample is the source of the 15 T cell receptor beta chains below, sequenced in a study of cytomegalovirus exposure and HLA in healthy donors. Researchers ran the PCR with 60 Vbeta and 13 Jbeta primers. TCRdb's table, derived via immunoSEQ multiplex PCR, lists solely in-frame clones and lacks some. The data show 95,000 to 150,000 clones, more than 75% seen once. The sample taken for sequencing was PBMCs. The receptors were gathered from a man aged 18-30 years in good health and CMV-seronegative.

The V call is TRBV9, the J call TRBJ1-6; TRBD1 matches 9 bases. Germline values: CDR1 SGDLS, CDR2 YYNGEE. The CDR3 length is 15 residues. J was trimmed by 10 bases and V by 0 bases; bases with no gene match: 5. The CDR3, as DNA: TGTGCCAGCAGCGTAGCGGGGACAGGGTCCTCACCCCTCCACTTT. Its protein product is CASSVAGTGSSPLHF.

The chain recombines TRBV9 with TRBJ2-1; D is perhaps TRBD2 (5 bases). V was clipped by 9 bases and J by 4 bases, with 17 bases between them. Germline V gene data show CDR1 as SGDLS and CDR2 as YYNGEE. The length of the CDR3 is 14 residues. DNA of the CDR3: TGTGCCACTTCGGGAACGGGAAATTACAATGAGCAGTTCTTC. Its translation is CATSGTGNYNEQFF.

The V call is TRBV5-1, the J call TRBJ2-1; TRBD2 matches at 10 bases. Germline CDR1 reads SGHRS; CDR2 reads YFSETQ. CDR3 length: 20 residues. The V gene end was trimmed by 0 bases and the J gene end by 10 bases; junction bases not matched to a gene: 22. CDR3 sequence (DNA): TGCGCCAGCAGCTTGGATGGGGGAATATATAGCAGCGGGGGGGCAAGGGAGCAGTTCTTC. Translation gives CASSLDGGIYSSGGAREQFF. The entire variable domain, with the rest obtained from reference TRBV5-1 and TRBJ2-1, is as follows: KAGVTQTPRYLIKTRGQQVTLSCSPISGHRSVSWYQQTPGQGLQFLFEYFSETQRNKGNFPGRFSGRQFSNSRSEMNVSTLELGDSALYLCASSLDGGIYSSGGAREQFFGPGTRLTVL.

The chain has TRBV6-5 and TRBJ2-3; TRBD2 matches at 10 bases. Per the germline V gene, CDR1 is MNHEY and CDR2 is SVGAGI. The CDR3 extends over 14 amino acids. V gave up 5 bases and J gave up 6 bases; unmatched junction bases: 5. The CDR3 protein is CASSRAGGLDTQYF. The CDR3 DNA reads as TGTGCCAGCAGTCGAGCGGGGGGGCTGGATACGCAGTATTTT.

This clone was observed a few times. The sample holds other DNA sequences that translate to the same CDR3. CDR3 loop: CASSYLSGNTIYF. The DNA of the CDR3 is TGTGCCAGCAGTTATCTTTCTGGAAACACCATATATTTT. J is TRBJ1-3 and V is TRBV6-5; D unclear. There are 13 residues in the CDR3. V lost 3 bases to trimming and J lost 1 base, with 4 bases between them. The germline CDR1 and CDR2 sequences are MNHEY and SVGAGI.

V gene TRBV2 combines with J gene TRBJ1-2; 8 bases are shared with TRBD1. The CDR3 consists of 14 residues. Germline V gives CDR1 SNHLY, CDR2 FYNNEI. V lost 6 bases and J lost 6; bases outside the gene matches: 9. CDR3 amino acids: CASSRRQGANGYTF. As DNA, the CDR3 is TGTGCCAGCAGCCGACGGCAGGGGGCTAATGGCTACACCTTC.

The CDR3 sequence is CASSKGASGGRYQETQYF. The DNA for the CDR3 is TGTGCCAGCAGCAAAGGGGCTAGCGGGGGCCGGTACCAAGAGACCCAGTACTTC. The genes are TRBV2 and TRBJ2-5, with 10 positions matching TRBD2. CDR1 is SNHLY and CDR2 is FYNNEI in the germline V gene. The trim removed 6 bases at V and 0 bases at J, leaving 13 bases unmatched. The CDR3 covers 18 residues. The full variable domain, in which reference TRBV2 and TRBJ2-5 provide the parts outside the CDR3, is EPEVTQTPSHQVTQMGQEVILRCVPISNHLYFYWYRQILGQKVEFLVSFYNNEISEKSEIFDDQFSVERPDGSNFTLKIRSTKLEDSAMYFCASSKGASGGRYQETQYFGPGTRLLVL.

This chain joins TRBV7-3 and TRBJ2-2; 13 nucleotides align to TRBD2. The CDR3 sequence is 14 residues long. Germline values: CDR1 SGHTA, CDR2 FQGTGA. The V gene end was trimmed by 5 bases and the J gene end by 10 bases; junction bases not matched to a gene: 4. CDR3 sequence (DNA): TGTGCCAGCAGCACTAGCGGGGGGGCCACGGAGCTGTTTTTT. Its translation: CASSTSGGATELFF.

The rearrangement joins TRBV6-5 to TRBJ1-1; D may be TRBD1 (6 bases). This CDR3 is built from 14 residues. Germline-derived CDR1 and CDR2 are MNHEY and SVGAGI. Deletions cut 6 bases from V and 5 bases from J, with 16 bases between. CDR3 residues: CASSNSRGRTEAFF. Written as DNA, the CDR3 is TGTGCCAGCAGCAACTCCAGGGGAAGGACTGAAGCTTTCTTT.

This chain uses TRBV27 with TRBJ2-3, with D possibly TRBD1 on 6 matching bases. Germline lookup yields CDR1 MNHEY and CDR2 SMNVEV (reference sequence). The CDR3 has 15 residues. The V and J ends lost 2 bases and 1 base respectively, with 10 bases between them. The CDR3 DNA reads as TGTGCCAGCAGTTTAAGACAGGACGGCACAGATACGCAGTATTTT. This translates into CASSLRQDGTDTQYF.

This chain connects TRBV18 to TRBJ1-2; D is possibly TRBD1 (5 bases). This CDR3 region has 15 residues. Trimming left V 0 bases short and J 4 bases short, with 12 bases between. Germline V gene sequence: CDR1 KGHSH, CDR2 LQKENI. DNA of the CDR3: TGTGCCAGCTCACCACCTCCCCAGGGAAGCTATGGCTACACCTTC. Translation gives CASSPPPQGSYGYTF.

This clone was seen just once. DNA for the CDR3: TGTGCCAGCAGCGGGGCGGGGGAAGGGGACTATGGCTACACCTTC. Amino acids: CASSGAGEGDYGYTF. The chain has TRBV6-5 and TRBJ1-2, with a possible D match to TRBD1 (5 bases). The CDR3 extends over 15 amino acids. Trimming left V 6 bases short and J 3 bases short, with 17 bases between. Germline assignment: CDR1 MNHEY and CDR2 SVGAGI.

The table lists this clone with a few counts. The chain joins TRBV10-1 to TRBJ2-2; 9 bases are shared with TRBD1. Germline trimming cut 6 bases from V and 6 bases from J; bases unmatched to any gene: 5. This CDR3 contains 14 residues. Germline V lookup: CDR1 WNHNN, CDR2 SYGVQD (reference sequence). Here the CDR3 reads CASSLTGGAGELFF. CDR3 bases: TGCGCCAGCAGCTTGACAGGGGGAGCCGGGGAGCTGTTTTTT.

This clone was seen only a few times. This chain uses TRBV6-6 with TRBJ1-1; 8 nucleotides match TRBD1. The length of the CDR3 is 16 residues. Germline V gene sequence: CDR1 MNHNY, CDR2 SVGAGI (reference sequence). Trimming removed 4 bases from V and 0 bases from J; junction bases left unmatched: 7. The CDR3 loop reads CASSSDRVGMNTEAFF. The CDR3 DNA sequence: TGTGCCAGCAGTTCGGACAGGGTCGGGATGAACACTGAAGCTTTCTTT.

V is TRBV19 and J is TRBJ2-7; possible D gene TRBD1, 6 bases. Germline CDR1 and CDR2: LNHDA and SQIVND (reference sequence). The germline V and J ends were trimmed by 5 bases and 5 bases, with 13 bases remaining between them. The CDR3 is 13 amino acids. The CDR3 loop is CASSWTVGDEQYF. The DNA for the CDR3 is TGTGCCAGTAGTTGGACAGTCGGGGACGAGCAGTACTTC.